Listed here are 12 T cell receptor beta chains from one sample, sequenced in a study of blood T cell repertoires in COVID-19. Some clones are missing from TCRdb's copy, which holds only in-frame ones; the method was immunoSEQ multiplex PCR. Of hundreds of thousands of clones listed, around 90% are singletons. Sequencing used PBMCs or T cells enriched from blood (not recorded which). The receptors shown here come from a woman between 35 and 50 years old with acute COVID-19.

This clone was seen a few times. The chain is built from TRBV2 and TRBJ2-7; weak D call: TRBD2 (7 bases). The germline V gene encodes CDR1 SNHLY and CDR2 FYNNEI. The CDR3 contains 13 residues. The ends were cut back, 10 bases at V and 1 base at J, with 14 bases in the middle. CDR3 in amino acids: CAKGGQGSYEQYF. The DNA of the CDR3 is TGTGCCAAGGGGGGGCAGGGTTCCTACGAGCAGTACTTC.

The V and J genes are TRBV6-5 and TRBJ1-1; no definite D call. CDR1 MNHEY and CDR2 SVGAGI come from the germline V gene. The CDR3 length is 14 residues. V shed 0 bases and J shed 7 bases, with 12 bases lying between them. Here the CDR3 DNA reads TGTGCCAGCAGTTACTCGAGTAGGGCGGGTGAAGCTTTCTTT. It is translated as CASSYSSRAGEAFF.

The chain links TRBV5-8 to TRBJ1-1, with TRBD1 matching 10 bases. The germline V gene has CDR1 SGHTS and CDR2 YDEGEE. The CDR3 runs to 14 residues. The J segment lost 4 bases and the V segment lost 0 bases, leaving 0 bases of the junction unmatched. DNA for the CDR3: TGTGCCAGCAGCTTGGGGACAGGGGGCACTGAAGCTTTCTTT. Translating gives CASSLGTGGTEAFF.

The table lists this clone with a few counts. This chain connects TRBV11-2 to TRBJ2-1; TRBD1 might be the D (5 bases). In germline, CDR1 is SGHAT, CDR2 FQNNGV. This CDR3 comprises 15 residues. Trimming pared 3 bases from V and 8 bases from J, leaving 17 bases between. The CDR3 nucleotides read TGTGCCAGCAGCTTGGTTGCCCAGGGTGGCGATGAGCAGTTCTTC. This codes for CASSLVAQGGDEQFF.

This chain links TRBV7-8 with TRBJ1-3, with D tentatively TRBD1 (5 bases). The V gene lost 0 bases and the J gene lost 0 bases, with 6 bases spanning the gap. Germline V gives CDR1 SGHVS, CDR2 FQNEAQ. This CDR3 comprises 15 residues. The CDR3 loop reads CASSLAQASGNTIYF. In DNA, the CDR3 is TGTGCCAGCAGCTTAGCACAGGCCTCTGGAAACACCATATATTTT.

V is TRBV2 and J is TRBJ1-2; 7 bases fit TRBD1. V was pared by 5 bases and J by 7 bases, with 7 bases of the junction left unmatched. Germline V gene sequence: CDR1 SNHLY, CDR2 FYNNEI. CDR3 length: 13 residues. CDR3: CASSQGQARGYTF. CDR3 DNA sequence: TGTGCCAGCAGTCAAGGACAGGCCCGTGGCTACACCTTC.

This clone was picked up a small number of times. This rearrangement joins TRBV5-1 to TRBJ1-1, with D perhaps matching TRBD1 (6 bases). The CDR3 has 13 residues. The V gene lost 8 bases and the J gene lost 1 base, with 12 bases spanning the gap. Looked up from germline, CDR1 is SGHRS and CDR2 is YFSETQ. DNA for the CDR3: TGCGCCAGTGGGAGGGGGGCGAACACTGAAGCTTTCTTT. Protein sequence: CASGRGANTEAFF.

The rearrangement links TRBV5-1 to TRBJ1-2, with 7 bases identical to TRBD1. The CDR3 is 15 residues long. Per the germline V gene, CDR1 is SGHRS and CDR2 is YFSETQ. V lost 0 bases and J lost 1; bases outside the gene matches: 3. In DNA form, the CDR3 reads TGCGCCAGCAGCTTGGAGGGGGCGTATAACTATGGCTACACCTTC. It codes for CASSLEGAYNYGYTF.

V gene TRBV11-2 combines with J gene TRBJ1-1, with no clear D. Per germline, CDR1 SGHAT and CDR2 FQNNGV. Trimming cost V 2 bases and J 0 bases, with 13 bases left between them. There are 16 residues in the CDR3. CDR3 nucleotide sequence: TGTGCCAGCAGCTTAAGAGGTGGCAACATGAACACTGAAGCTTTCTTT. As protein: CASSLRGGNMNTEAFF. Filled out from reference TRBV11-2 and TRBJ1-1, the complete variable domain reads EAGVAQSPRYKIIEKRQSVAFWCNPISGHATLYWYQQILGQGPKLLIQFQNNGVVDDSQLPKDRFSAERLKGVDSTLKIQPAKLEDSAVYLCASSLRGGNMNTEAFFGQGTRLTVV.

The genes are TRBV4-2 and TRBJ2-1; possibly TRBD2 for D (5 bases). CDR1 and CDR2 from the germline V gene are LGHNA and YNFKEQ. Trimming took 3 bases from V and 0 from J, leaving 15 bases between them. The CDR3 has 17 amino acids. The CDR3 DNA reads TGTGCCAGCAGCCATGGCACGGGGATTAGCTCCTACAATGAGCAGTTCTTC. Protein sequence: CASSHGTGISSYNEQFF.

Worth noting for this clone: Likely a read error: the CDR3 ends without its conserved phenylalanine or tryptophan. No DNA is shown, since the ends of the CDR3 on it are uncertain; the CDR3 is the one TCRdb lists. The V call is TRBV10-2, the J call TRBJ2-7; the listed D gene, TRBD1, was not tested against the DNA. The CDR3 numbers 12 amino acids, ends counted. The germline V gene has CDR1 WSHSY and CDR2 SAAADI. CDR3 loop: CASSTDIEYPHL.

This clone was found once. The chain is built from TRBV15 and TRBJ2-6, with a possible D match to TRBD1 (5 bases). The CDR3 is made up of 15 amino acids. V lost 4 bases and J lost 4, with 11 bases in between. Germline lookup yields CDR1 LNHNV and CDR2 YYDKDF (reference sequence). The chain's CDR3 is CATSKPPGGANVLTF. CDR3 coding DNA: TGTGCCACCAGCAAACCCCCAGGGGGGGCCAACGTCCTGACTTTC.